Listed below are T cell receptor beta chains from one sample, sequenced in a study of T-cell reconstitution after alpha-beta-depleted transplantation in children. One entry per CDR3 protein results from TCRdb running MiXCR on the PCR reads. Seen here are about 580,000 distinct CDR3 sequences, approximately 30% observed once, and the top ten hold under 45%. Source: PBMCs, taken before TCRalphabeta/CD19-depleted stem cell transplant. The receptors derive from a boy under three years old with Wiskott-Aldrich syndrome, due to receive a stem cell transplant. CDR3s include the opening cysteine and the closing phenylalanine or tryptophan.

TRBV5-1,CASSLTGTATDTQYF
TRBV5-1,CASSLFSNNEQFF
TRBV5-1,CASSLRKASGYNEQFF
TRBV10-2,CASSEKLGVSETKNIQYF
TRBV10-3,CAISAIPGQLGYGYTF
TRBV10-2,CASSDGRDSYEQYF
TRBV5-1,CASSLGDRDHNEQFF
TRBV19,CASTDRTRPFLDEQFF
TRBV5-1,CASSLLAGRSDEQFF
TRBV12-3/TRBV12-4,CASTPDGGLAFF
TRBV6-2/TRBV6-3,CASRERGPETLAKNIQYF
TRBV5-1,CASSSGDTYQETQYF
TRBV20-1,CSAHLYGEQFF
TRBV6-1,CASSRGLADNEQFF
TRBV19,CASSIDLYNEQFF
TRBV27,CASSFTGTGANVLTF